The clone carrying this TCR beta chain was picked up a small number of times. This sample is part of a study of blood T cell repertoires in COVID-19. Study-wide context: Sites in the United States, Italy and Spain provided acute and convalescent COVID-19 samples. T cells, B-cell-depleted T cells, or PBMCs supplied cDNA or gDNA.

As processed by the authors: Amplification from reference gene primers served as the basis for estimated nucleated cell counts. Clones were read by immunoSEQ multiplex PCR, and TCRdb kept only the in-frame ones, dropping some. That table supplies the V and J calls and clone size; D and trimming were determined from the DNA. The sample yields under 100,000 clones, around 81% seen once. Trimming cost V 6 bases and J 5 bases; bases outside gene matches: 8. The CDR3 is 14 residues long. Per germline, CDR1 SEHNR and CDR2 FQNEAQ (reference sequence). The genes are TRBV7-9 and TRBJ1-2; TRBD1 matches 8 bases. The origin of this receptor is a woman in her seventies with acute or convalescent COVID-19. The sequenced sample was peripheral blood. CDR3 in DNA: TGTGCCAGCAGTTCTACTCGGACAGGGTATGGCTACACCTTC. Translated, it gives CASSSTRTGYGYTF.